This paragraph reports one T cell receptor beta chain. Authors' processing steps: From reference gene primer amplification, estimates of nucleated cell counts were derived. Some clones are missing from TCRdb's copy, which holds only in-frame ones; the method was immunoSEQ multiplex PCR. D and trimming were read from the DNA, whereas the V and J calls and clone size are those reported in that table. The sample has fewer than 65,000 clones, about nine tenths seen once; the top ten hold around 9.1%. The germline V gene encodes CDR1 SGHRS and CDR2 YFSETQ. After removal of 4 bases from V and 7 bases from J, the junction contained 4 bases not matched to a gene. The CDR3 runs 14 residues. The entry originates in a study of blood T cell repertoires in COVID-19. Across the whole study: The samples span acute and convalescent COVID-19 from the United States, Italy and Spain. From T cells, B-cell-depleted T cells, or PBMCs came the material, which was cDNA or gDNA.

What was sequenced was peripheral blood. The chain carries TRBV5-1 and TRBJ2-1; 11 nucleotides agree with TRBD2. The sequence came from a human donor with acute or convalescent COVID-19. The donor label of this sample is uncertain. In DNA, the CDR3 is TGCGCCAGCAGCAATCCTAGCGGGGGGAATGAGCAGTTCTTC. This gives the protein CASSNPSGGNEQFF.